The subject of this entry is one T cell receptor (beta chain). Its antigen remains unknown. These data come from a study of post-analysis software for immune sequencing data. Study-level findings and limits: Versus controls, multiple sclerosis patients showed significantly lower diversity (normalized Chao1). In patients, TRBV5-6, TRBV5-1 and TRBV20-1 belonged to roughly five TRBV segments found more frequently than in controls. Under F measure analysis, samples from one preparation batch co-clustered strongly.

Unique molecular identifiers tagged the TCR beta cDNA libraries. MiXCR was run by TCRdb on the PCR reads, yielding one entry per CDR3 protein. Among about 560,000 distinct CDR3 sequences listed, around 47% were seen once. Trimming shortened V by 6 bases and J by 0 bases, and 11 bases separated the two germline ends. Looked up from germline, CDR1 is SQVTM and CDR2 is ANQGSEA. This CDR3 contains 13 residues. The J gene is TRBJ1-1, the V gene TRBV29-1, with D unresolved. The sequence was collected from a girl aged 10-17 years with multiple sclerosis. Sequencing input: blood. The CDR3 sequence: CSVLDLMNTEAFF. The CDR3 DNA sequence: TGCAGCGTCTTGGACTTAATGAACACTGAAGCTTTCTTT. Based on the CDR3 plus reference TRBV29-1 and TRBJ1-1, the full variable domain is SAVISQKPSRDICQRGTSLTIQCQVDSQVTMMFWYRQQPGQSLTLIATANQGSEATYESGFVIDKFPISRPNLTFSTLTVSNMSPEDSSIYLCSVLDLMNTEAFFGQGTRLTVV.